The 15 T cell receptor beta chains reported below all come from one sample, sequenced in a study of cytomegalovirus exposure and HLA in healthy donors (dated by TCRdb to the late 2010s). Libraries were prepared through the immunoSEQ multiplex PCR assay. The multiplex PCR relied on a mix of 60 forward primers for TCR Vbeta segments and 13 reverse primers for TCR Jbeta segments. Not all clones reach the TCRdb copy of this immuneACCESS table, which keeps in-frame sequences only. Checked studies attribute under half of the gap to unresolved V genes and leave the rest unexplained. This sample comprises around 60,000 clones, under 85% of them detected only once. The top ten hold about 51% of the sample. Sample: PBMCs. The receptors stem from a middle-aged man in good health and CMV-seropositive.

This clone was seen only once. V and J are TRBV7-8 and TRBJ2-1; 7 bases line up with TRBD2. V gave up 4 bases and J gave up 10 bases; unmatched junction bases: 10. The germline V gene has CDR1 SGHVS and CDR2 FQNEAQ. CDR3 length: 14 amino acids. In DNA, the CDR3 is TGTGCCAGCAGCTCTGGACTAGGCCCCTACGAGCAGTTCTTC. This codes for CASSSGLGPYEQFF.

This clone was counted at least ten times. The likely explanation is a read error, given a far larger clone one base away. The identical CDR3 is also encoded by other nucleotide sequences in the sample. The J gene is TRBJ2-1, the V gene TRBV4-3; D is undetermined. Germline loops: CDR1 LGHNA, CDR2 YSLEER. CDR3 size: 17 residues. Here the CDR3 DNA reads TGCGGCAGCAGCCAAGATATGATCGTACTCATCTACAATGAGCAGTTCTTC. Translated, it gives CGSSQDMIVLIYNEQFF.

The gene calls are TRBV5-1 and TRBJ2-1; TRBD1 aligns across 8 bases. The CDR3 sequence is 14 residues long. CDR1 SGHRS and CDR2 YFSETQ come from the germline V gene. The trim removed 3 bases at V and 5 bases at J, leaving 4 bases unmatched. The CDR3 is CASSWTGPNNEQFF. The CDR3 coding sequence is TGCGCCAGCAGCTGGACAGGGCCCAACAATGAGCAGTTCTTC.

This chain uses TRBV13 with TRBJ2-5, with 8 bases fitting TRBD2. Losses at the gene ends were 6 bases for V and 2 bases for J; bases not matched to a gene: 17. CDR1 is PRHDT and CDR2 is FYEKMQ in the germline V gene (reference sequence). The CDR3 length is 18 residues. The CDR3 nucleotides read TGTGCCAGCAGACCCCTGGTTGATGGCCGGGAGGGGCAAGAGACCCAGTACTTC. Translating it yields CASRPLVDGREGQETQYF.

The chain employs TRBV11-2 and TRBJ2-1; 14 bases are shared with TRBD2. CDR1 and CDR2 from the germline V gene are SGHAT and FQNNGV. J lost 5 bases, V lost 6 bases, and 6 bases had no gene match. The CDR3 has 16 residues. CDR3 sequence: CASSSRLAGGDNEQFF. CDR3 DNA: TGTGCCAGCAGTTCCAGACTAGCGGGAGGGGACAATGAGCAGTTCTTC.

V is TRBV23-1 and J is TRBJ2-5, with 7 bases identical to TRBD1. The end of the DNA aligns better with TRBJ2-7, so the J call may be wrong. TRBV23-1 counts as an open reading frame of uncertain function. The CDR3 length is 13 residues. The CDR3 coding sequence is TGCGCCAGCACCTGGGACAGATCCTACGAGCAGTACTTC. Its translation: CASTWDRSYEQYF.

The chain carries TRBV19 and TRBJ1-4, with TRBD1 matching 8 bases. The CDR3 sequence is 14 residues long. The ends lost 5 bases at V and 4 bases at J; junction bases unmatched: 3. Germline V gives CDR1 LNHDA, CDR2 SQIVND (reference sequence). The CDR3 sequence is CASSVTGVNEKLFF. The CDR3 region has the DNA TGTGCCAGTAGTGTGACAGGGGTTAATGAAAAACTGTTTTTT.

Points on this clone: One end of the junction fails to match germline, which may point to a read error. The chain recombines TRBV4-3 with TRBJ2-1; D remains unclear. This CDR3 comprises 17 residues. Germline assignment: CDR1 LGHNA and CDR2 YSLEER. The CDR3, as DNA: TGCGCCAACAGCCAAGCTATGATCGTACTCATCTACAATGAGCAGTTCTTC. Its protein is CANSQAMIVLIYNEQFF.

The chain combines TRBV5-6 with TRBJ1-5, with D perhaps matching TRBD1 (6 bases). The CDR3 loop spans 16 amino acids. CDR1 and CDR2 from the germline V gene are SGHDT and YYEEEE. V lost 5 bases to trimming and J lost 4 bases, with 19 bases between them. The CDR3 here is CASSRRTERGNQPQHF. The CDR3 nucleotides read TGTGCCAGCAGTCGCAGGACCGAGAGGGGGAATCAGCCCCAGCATTTT.

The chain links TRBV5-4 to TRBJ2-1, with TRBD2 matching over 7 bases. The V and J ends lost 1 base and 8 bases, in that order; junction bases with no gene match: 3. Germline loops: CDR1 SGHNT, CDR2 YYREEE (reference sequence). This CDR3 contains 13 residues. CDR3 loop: CASSLRGVYEQFF. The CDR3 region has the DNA TGTGCCAGCAGCTTGCGGGGGGTGTATGAGCAGTTCTTC.

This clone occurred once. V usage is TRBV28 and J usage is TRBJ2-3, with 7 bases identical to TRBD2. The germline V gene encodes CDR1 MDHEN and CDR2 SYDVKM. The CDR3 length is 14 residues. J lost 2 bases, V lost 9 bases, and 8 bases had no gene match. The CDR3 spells CASNGGGSTDTQYF. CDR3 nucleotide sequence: TGTGCCAGTAACGGGGGAGGGTCCACAGATACGCAGTATTTT.

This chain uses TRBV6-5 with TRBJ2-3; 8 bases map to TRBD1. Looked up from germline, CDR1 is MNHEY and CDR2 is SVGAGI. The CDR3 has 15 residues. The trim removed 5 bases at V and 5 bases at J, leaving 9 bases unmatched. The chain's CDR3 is CASSGRQGSVDTQYF. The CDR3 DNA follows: TGTGCCAGCAGTGGGAGACAGGGGAGTGTAGATACGCAGTATTTT.

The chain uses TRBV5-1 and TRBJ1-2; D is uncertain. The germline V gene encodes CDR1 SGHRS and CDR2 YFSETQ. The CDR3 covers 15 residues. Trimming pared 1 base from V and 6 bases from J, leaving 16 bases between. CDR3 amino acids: CASSLHTATDHGYTF. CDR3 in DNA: TGCGCCAGCAGCTTGCATACAGCCACTGACCATGGCTACACCTTC.

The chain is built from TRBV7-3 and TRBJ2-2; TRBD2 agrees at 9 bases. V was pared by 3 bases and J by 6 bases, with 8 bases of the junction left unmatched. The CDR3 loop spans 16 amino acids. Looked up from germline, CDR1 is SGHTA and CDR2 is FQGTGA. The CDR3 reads CASSFERGAIPGELFF. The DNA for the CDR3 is TGTGCCAGCAGCTTTGAGCGGGGGGCCATCCCCGGGGAGCTGTTTTTT.

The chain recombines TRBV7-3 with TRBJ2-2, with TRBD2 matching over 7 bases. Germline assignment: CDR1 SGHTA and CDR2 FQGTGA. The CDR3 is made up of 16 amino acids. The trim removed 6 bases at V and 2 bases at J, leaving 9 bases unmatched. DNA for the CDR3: TGTGCCAGCAGAAAAATGGGGGGGTACAACACCGGGGAGCTGTTTTTT. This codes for CASRKMGGYNTGELFF.